What follows are 23 T cell receptor beta chains derived from one specimen sequenced in a study of blood T cell repertoires in COVID-19. Using immunoSEQ multiplex PCR, the repertoire was profiled, and TCRdb retains in-frame clones only, with some absent. The sample holds around 100,000 clones, 80% to 90% seen once. Sequenced sample: peripheral blood. The receptors originated from a human donor in a cohort sampled during active COVID-19.

The chain employs TRBV6-2 or TRBV6-3 and TRBJ2-7, with a weak D call TRBD1 (5 bases). The CDR3 is 15 residues long. Germline values: CDR1 MNHEY, CDR2 SVGEGT. V lost 1 base, J lost 8 bases, and 18 bases lay in between. Here the CDR3 reads CASSYYDRGTMKQYF. CDR3 DNA sequence: TGTGCCAGCAGTTACTACGACAGAGGAACTATGAAGCAGTACTTC.

This chain joins TRBV5-5 and TRBJ1-5; a weak D match, TRBD1 (6 bases). V lost 4 bases to trimming and J lost 3 bases, with 14 bases between them. This CDR3 region has 15 residues. Per the germline V gene, CDR1 is SGHKS and CDR2 is YYEKEE (reference sequence). The CDR3 sequence: CASSRRTDFNQPQHF. CDR3 sequence (DNA): TGTGCCAGCAGCCGTAGGACAGACTTCAATCAGCCCCAGCATTTT.

V and J are TRBV5-1 and TRBJ2-7; 7 bases map to TRBD1. The CDR3 runs 14 residues. V dropped 4 bases and J dropped 2; count of bases not matched to a gene: 6. The germline V gene has CDR1 SGHRS and CDR2 YFSETQ. CDR3 sequence: CASSPGTAPYEQYF. The CDR3 bases are TGCGCCAGCAGCCCCGGGACAGCCCCCTACGAGCAGTACTTC.

The chain carries TRBV11-3 and TRBJ2-6; D might be TRBD2 (5 bases). V was pared by 5 bases and J by 0 bases, with 14 bases between. The germline gives CDR1 SGHNT, CDR2 YENEEA. This CDR3 is 17 amino acids long. The CDR3 sequence: CASSPTRGSSGANVLTF. The CDR3 region has the DNA TGTGCCAGCAGCCCAACTCGAGGGAGCTCTGGGGCCAACGTCCTGACTTTC.

The rearrangement uses TRBV20-1 and TRBJ2-5, with D tentatively TRBD2 (6 bases). The CDR3 sequence is 11 residues long. Trimming stripped 3 bases from V and 5 bases from J, with 7 bases between. From germline, CDR1 is DFQATT and CDR2 SNEGSKA (reference sequence). The CDR3 sequence is CSAREGETQYF. Written as DNA, the CDR3 is TGCAGTGCTAGGGAGGGGGAGACCCAGTACTTC.

This rearrangement joins TRBV10-1 to TRBJ1-5, with D maybe TRBD1 (5 bases). V was trimmed by 0 bases and J by 5 bases, leaving 17 bases between them. The CDR3 totals 17 residues. From germline, CDR1 is WNHNN and CDR2 SYGVQD (reference sequence). CDR3 bases: TGCGCCAGCAGTGAGTCGCGGCAGGGCCGACCCTATCAGCCCCAGCATTTT. Its protein product is CASSESRQGRPYQPQHF.

V and J are TRBV5-1 and TRBJ2-3; the match to TRBD2 covers 14 bases. V shed 1 base and J 0 bases; nucleotides not matched to a gene: 7. This CDR3 has 19 residues. Germline loops: CDR1 SGHRS, CDR2 YFSETQ. CDR3 residues: CASSLRRLAGGRSTDTQYF. DNA for the CDR3: TGCGCCAGCAGCTTGAGGAGACTAGCGGGGGGGAGGAGCACAGATACGCAGTATTTT.

V and J are TRBV28 and TRBJ2-2; TRBD1 is a possible D gene (5 bases). V gave up 3 bases and J gave up 8 bases, with 16 bases separating them. The CDR3 extends over 15 amino acids. The germline CDR1 and CDR2 sequences are MDHEN and SYDVKM. Here the CDR3 reads CASSLDTHASGELFF. In DNA, the CDR3 is TGTGCCAGCAGTTTGGACACCCACGCCTCAGGGGAGCTGTTTTTT.

The V gene is TRBV7-2, the J gene TRBJ2-2, with TRBD2 matching over 7 bases. V shed 1 base, J shed 4 bases, and the junction held 3 bases outside the gene matches. The CDR3 is 15 amino acids. Germline V gene sequence: CDR1 SGHTA, CDR2 FQGNSA. CDR3 nucleotide sequence: TGTGCCAGCAGCTTAGGGCTAGCGGTCACCGGGGAGCTGTTTTTT. Translation gives CASSLGLAVTGELFF.

This chain joins TRBV5-4 and TRBJ2-5; a possible D gene is TRBD2 (5 bases). The CDR3 is made up of 15 amino acids. Trimming removed 0 bases at V and 3 bases at J, with 12 bases between. Germline V lookup: CDR1 SGHNT, CDR2 YYREEE (reference sequence). CDR3 coding DNA: TGTGCCAGCAGCTTGGCCGGGGTAGCCGAAGAGACCCAGTACTTC. It yields the protein CASSLAGVAEETQYF.

The CDR3 reads CARGAFYEQYF. CDR3 sequence (DNA): TGTGCCCGTGGAGCATTCTACGAGCAGTACTTC. The chain employs TRBV30 and TRBJ2-7; no reliable D call. This CDR3 comprises 11 residues. Between the trimmed V and J ends, which lost 8 bases and 3 bases, there was a span of 11 bases. The germline CDR1 and CDR2 sequences are GTSNPN and SVGIG (reference sequence).

The chain couples TRBV6-5 to TRBJ2-5, with a tentative D call TRBD2 (6 bases). The CDR3 consists of 14 residues. V was cut by 6 bases and J by 5 bases, with 16 bases left in between. Germline CDR1 MNHEY, CDR2 SVGAGI. The CDR3 reads CASRAGTPLETQYF. Written as DNA, the CDR3 is TGTGCCAGCAGGGCCGGGACTCCTTTGGAGACCCAGTACTTC.

The chain combines TRBV5-1 with TRBJ1-1, with D perhaps matching TRBD1 (5 bases). Germline V CDR1 and CDR2: SGHRS, YFSETQ. V dropped 2 bases and J dropped 0 bases, with 11 bases sitting between them. The CDR3 is made up of 15 amino acids. DNA for the CDR3: TGCGCCAGCAGCTTAGGGGTGGATTTGAACACTGAAGCTTTCTTT. Translating gives CASSLGVDLNTEAFF.

J is TRBJ2-1 and V is TRBV11-1, with 8 bases fitting TRBD1. The germline V gene has CDR1 SGHAT and CDR2 FQDESV (reference sequence). J lost 5 bases, V lost 5 bases, and 11 bases had no gene match. CDR3 length: 16 residues. CDR3 protein: CASSPPSSRGHNEQFF. The CDR3 DNA reads TGTGCCAGCAGCCCCCCATCATCCAGGGGGCACAATGAGCAGTTCTTC.

This rearrangement joins TRBV5-1 to TRBJ1-1; TRBD1 is a possible D gene (5 bases). V was shortened by 1 base and J by 0 bases, with 10 bases between the two germline ends. The germline gives CDR1 SGHRS, CDR2 YFSETQ. This CDR3 is built from 15 residues. The CDR3 coding sequence is TGCGCCAGCAGCTTGACGGGACTCATGAACACTGAAGCTTTCTTT. Amino acid sequence: CASSLTGLMNTEAFF.

The DNA for the CDR3 is TGTGCCAGTCAAACCGGCGGATCGAGCTCCTACGAGCAGTACTTC. Translation: CASQTGGSSSYEQYF. The rearrangement links TRBV19 to TRBJ2-7; D gene uncertain. Trimming removed 8 bases at V and 0 bases at J, with 17 bases between. Germline lookup yields CDR1 LNHDA and CDR2 SQIVND (reference sequence). The CDR3 contains 15 residues.

The chain combines TRBV5-5 with TRBJ1-1; D remains unclear. V gave up 0 bases and J gave up 10 bases, with 10 bases separating them. Germline lookup yields CDR1 SGHKS and CDR2 YYEKEE (reference sequence). The CDR3 spans 12 residues. The CDR3 loop reads CASSLELRVAFF. CDR3 sequence (DNA): TGTGCCAGCAGCTTGGAACTGAGGGTAGCTTTCTTT.

The chain joins TRBV3-1 (or the pseudogene TRBV3-2) to TRBJ2-7; D ambiguous. The germline gives CDR1 LGHDT, CDR2 YNNKEL (reference sequence). This CDR3 is 17 amino acids long. V was pared by 1 base and J by 2 bases, with 18 bases between. DNA of the CDR3: TGTGCCAGCAGCCAAGTATCGGCAGGCCAAGGCGCCTACGAGCAGTACTTC. It is translated as CASSQVSAGQGAYEQYF.

DNA of the CDR3: TGTGCCAGCAGCCCGGGGTTGAGGGTGGACTATGGCTACACCTTC. Translating gives CASSPGLRVDYGYTF. The chain combines TRBV7-9 with TRBJ1-2; D not certain. Looked up from germline, CDR1 is SEHNR and CDR2 is FQNEAQ (reference sequence). Trimming shortened V by 5 bases and J by 3 bases, and 16 bases separated the two germline ends. The CDR3 loop spans 15 amino acids. The whole variable domain, filled in from reference TRBV7-9 and TRBJ1-2, reads DTGVSQNPRHKITKRGQNVTFRCDPISEHNRLYWYRQTLGQGPEFLTYFQNEAQLEKSRLLSDRFSAERPKGSFSTLEIQRTEQGDSAMYLCASSPGLRVDYGYTFGSGTRLTVV.

The chain uses TRBV13 and TRBJ1-1, with unresolved D. Germline V CDR1 and CDR2: PRHDT, FYEKMQ (reference sequence). This CDR3 has 14 amino acids. Between the trimmed V and J ends, which lost 3 bases and 1 base, there was a span of 9 bases. CDR3: CASSFPRGNTEAFF. CDR3 in DNA: TGTGCCAGCAGCTTTCCACGGGGGAACACTGAAGCTTTCTTT.

CDR3 nucleotide sequence: TGTGCCAGCAGCTTAGCTCAGGCCAGGGGTGCTGAGCAGTTCTTC. Translating gives CASSLAQARGAEQFF. This chain connects TRBV11-2 to TRBJ2-1; a weak D match, TRBD1 (6 bases). With 1 base removed from V and 9 bases from J, the gap between germline ends came to 16 bases. Germline V lookup: CDR1 SGHAT, CDR2 FQNNGV. The CDR3 totals 15 residues.

This chain joins TRBV29-1 and TRBJ1-4; 7 bases fit TRBD1. CDR1 and CDR2 (germline): SQVTM, ANQGSEA. This CDR3 has 14 residues. The V and J ends lost 4 bases and 5 bases, in that order; junction bases with no gene match: 7. The CDR3 nucleotides read TGCAGCGTTGGGGCAGGGGGGTTGAATGAAAAACTGTTTTTT. This translates into CSVGAGGLNEKLFF.

In this sample, this clone turned up once. The gene calls are TRBV6-5 and TRBJ2-3; TRBD2 matches at 11 bases. J was trimmed by 0 bases and V by 4 bases; bases with no gene match: 0. Germline V lookup: CDR1 MNHEY, CDR2 SVGAGI. The CDR3 runs 15 residues. In nucleotides, the CDR3 is TGTGCCAGCAGTTTAGCGGGAGGGAGCACAGATACGCAGTATTTT. Its protein product is CASSLAGGSTDTQYF.